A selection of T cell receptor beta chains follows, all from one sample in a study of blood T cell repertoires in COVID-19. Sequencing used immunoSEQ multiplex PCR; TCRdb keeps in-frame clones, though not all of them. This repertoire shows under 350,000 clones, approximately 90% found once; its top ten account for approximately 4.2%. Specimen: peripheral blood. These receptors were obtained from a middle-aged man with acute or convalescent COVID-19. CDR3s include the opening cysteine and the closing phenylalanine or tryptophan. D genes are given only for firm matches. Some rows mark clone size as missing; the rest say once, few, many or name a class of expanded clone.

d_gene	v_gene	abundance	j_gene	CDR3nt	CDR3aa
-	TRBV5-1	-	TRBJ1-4	TGCGCCAGCAGCTTGGAACAGGGTAATGAAAAACTGTTTTTT	CASSLEQGNEKLFF
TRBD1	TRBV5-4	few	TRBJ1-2	TGTGCCAGCAGCCCCGACAGGACAGGGGGCTGGGGCTACACCTTC	CASSPDRTGGWGYTF
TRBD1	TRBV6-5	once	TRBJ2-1	TGTGCCAGCAGCCCCGACAGGGATGAGCAGTTCTTC	CASSPDRDEQFF
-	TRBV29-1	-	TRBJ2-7	TGCAGCGTTGAAGGTAGCGCAGCTCAACCTACCTACGAGCAGTACTTC	CSVEGSAAQPTYEQYF
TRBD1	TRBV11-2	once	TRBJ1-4	TGTGCCAGCAGCTTTCGCGGGACAGGTAGAGAAAAACTGTTTTTT	CASSFRGTGREKLFF
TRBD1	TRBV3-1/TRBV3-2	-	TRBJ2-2	TGTGCCAGCAGCCCAGGACAGGTTAACACCGGGGAGCTGTTTTTT	CASSPGQVNTGELFF
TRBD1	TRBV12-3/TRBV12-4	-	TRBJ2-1	TGTGCCAGCAGTACAGGGGGCCTCGATGAGCAGTTCTTC	CASSTGGLDEQFF
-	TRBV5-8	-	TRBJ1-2	TGTGCCAGCAGCTTGGACAGTCGTCCCTACACCTTC	CASSLDSRPYTF
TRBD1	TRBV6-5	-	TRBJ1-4	TGTGCCAGCATGGACACAGGGGCTAATGAAAAACTGTTTTTT	CASMDTGANEKLFF
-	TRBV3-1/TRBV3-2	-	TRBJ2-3	TGTGCCAGCAGCCAACCCTCCACCGGGTCCCGCACAGATACGCAGTATTTT	CASSQPSTGSRTDTQYF
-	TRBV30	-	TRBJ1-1	TGTGCCTTATACCCAGTTAGTGCGGCTGAAGCTTTCTTT	CALYPVSAAEAFF
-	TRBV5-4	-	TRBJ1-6	TGTGCCAGCAGCTTGGTAGATCGGAATTCACCCCTCCACTTT	CASSLVDRNSPLHF
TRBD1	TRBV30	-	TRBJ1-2	TGTGCCTGGAGTGGGACAGGGGAGGGCTACACCTTC	CAWSGTGEGYTF
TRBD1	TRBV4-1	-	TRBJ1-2	TGCGCCAGCAGCCAAGAGTTGACAGGGAGTAACTATGGCTACACCTTC	CASSQELTGSNYGYTF
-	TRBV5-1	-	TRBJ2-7	TGCGCCAGCAGCTCAAATCCCGGGATGGCCTCCTACGAGCAGTACTTC	CASSSNPGMASYEQYF
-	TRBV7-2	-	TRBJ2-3	TGTGCCAGCAGCTTAGAGGTTTCAGGGGTCACAGATACGCAGTATTTT	CASSLEVSGVTDTQYF
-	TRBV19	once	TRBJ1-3	TGTGCCAGTGCGGACAGATCTGGAAACACCATATATTTT	CASADRSGNTIYF
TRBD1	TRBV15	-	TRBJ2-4	TGTGCCACCAGCAGAGAGATAGATACCGACAGGGGCGGGGAAAACATTCAGTACTTC	CATSREIDTDRGGENIQYF
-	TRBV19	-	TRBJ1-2	TGTGCCAGTAGTCCTTTAGGGAGTAACTATGGCTACACCTTC	CASSPLGSNYGYTF
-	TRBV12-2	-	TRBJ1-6	TGTGCAAGTCGCCCCGAAAGCCAGGGGATTTATAATTCACCCCTCCACTTT	CASRPESQGIYNSPLHF
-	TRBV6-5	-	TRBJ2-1	TGTGCCAGCAGTATGACAGGTCAATTCTTC	CASSMTGQFF
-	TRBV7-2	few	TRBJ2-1	TGTGCCAGCAGACCTCCGGGCCGAGGGTCCAGTCTCTACAATGAGCAGTTCTTC	CASRPPGRGSSLYNEQFF
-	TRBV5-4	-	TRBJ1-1	TGTGCCAGCAGCACCGGGGGGGTGAGGACTGAAGCTTTCTTT	CASSTGGVRTEAFF
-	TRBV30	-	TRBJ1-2	TGTGCCTGGAGTGTACTTATCAACTATGGCTACACCTTC	CAWSVLINYGYTF
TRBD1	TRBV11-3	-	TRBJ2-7	TGTGCCAGCAGCCCTCGGACAGGGAGCCACGAGCAGTACTTC	CASSPRTGSHEQYF
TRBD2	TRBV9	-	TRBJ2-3	TGTGCCAGCAGCGTAAGCGGGGGGGCTTTAGATACGCAGTATTTT	CASSVSGGALDTQYF
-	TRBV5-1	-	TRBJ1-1	TGCGCCAGCAGCTTGTCGAGTCTCCCTAACACTGAAGCTTTCTTT	CASSLSSLPNTEAFF
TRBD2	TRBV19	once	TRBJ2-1	TGTGCCAGTAGTATTGCCGGGACTAGCGGGGGGGTGTACAATGAGCAGTTCTTC	CASSIAGTSGGVYNEQFF
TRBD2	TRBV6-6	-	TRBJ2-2	TGTGCCAGCAGTATTAGCGGGGGGGGCACCGGGGAGCTGTTTTTT	CASSISGGGTGELFF
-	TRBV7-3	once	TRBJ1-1	TGTGCCAGCAGCCAAACACCAACAGGGGAAGCTTTCTTT	CASSQTPTGEAFF
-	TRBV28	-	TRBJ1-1	TGTGCCAGCAGTTTTGGGCAGTCGAACACTGAAGCTTTCTTT	CASSFGQSNTEAFF
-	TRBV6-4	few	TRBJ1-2	TGTGCCAGCAGCCCATACGACAGAAACTATGGCTACACCTTC	CASSPYDRNYGYTF
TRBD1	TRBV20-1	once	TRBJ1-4	TGCAGTGGGCAGGGGGGTGAAAAACTGTTTTTT	CSGQGGEKLFF
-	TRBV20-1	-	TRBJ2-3	TGCAGTGCTAGAGATCGGGTTACGCAGTATTTT	CSARDRVTQYF
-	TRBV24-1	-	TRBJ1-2	TGTGCCACCAGTGATAATGCACAGTCCTTCTATGGCTACACCTTC	CATSDNAQSFYGYTF
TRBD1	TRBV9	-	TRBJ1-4	TGTGCCAGCAGCCTCCGAGGACAGGGTGCAACTAATGAAAAACTGTTTTTT	CASSLRGQGATNEKLFF
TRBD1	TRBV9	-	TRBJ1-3	TGTGCCAGCAGCCAGACAGGGGGTGGAAACACCATATATTTT	CASSQTGGGNTIYF
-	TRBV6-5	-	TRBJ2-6	TGTGCCAGCAGGGAGCTCTCTGGGGCCAACGTCCTGACTTTC	CASRELSGANVLTF
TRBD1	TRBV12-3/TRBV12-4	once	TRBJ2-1	TGTGCCAGCAGTTTAGGGACAGGGATTGAGTTCTTC	CASSLGTGIEFF
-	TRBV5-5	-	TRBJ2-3	TGTGCCAGCAGCTTGGGACAAAGCACAGATACGCAGTATTTT	CASSLGQSTDTQYF
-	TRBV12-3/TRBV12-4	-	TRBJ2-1	TGTGCCAGCAGTTTAGACGGTGAGCAGTTCTTC	CASSLDGEQFF
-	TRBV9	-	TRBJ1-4	TGTGCCAGCAGCGTACAGGACACTACTAATGAAAAACTGTTTTTT	CASSVQDTTNEKLFF
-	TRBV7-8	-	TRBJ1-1	TGTGCCAGCAGCTTAGGCTTAGGGGTGATTGGTGAAGCTTTCTTT	CASSLGLGVIGEAFF
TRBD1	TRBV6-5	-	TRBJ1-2	TGTGCCAGCAGTTCCCCCGGGACAGGGAACGACGGCTACACCTTC	CASSSPGTGNDGYTF
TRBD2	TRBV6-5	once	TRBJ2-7	TGTGCCAGCAGACGCGATGGGACTAACTACGAGCAGTACTTC	CASRRDGTNYEQYF
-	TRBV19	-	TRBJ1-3	TGTGCCAGTAGTACGCGGGTTACCTCTGGAAACACCATATATTTT	CASSTRVTSGNTIYF
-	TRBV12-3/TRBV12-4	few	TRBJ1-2	TGTGCCAGCAGTTTAACAGGACGAAGTGGCTACACCTTC	CASSLTGRSGYTF